The clone carrying this T cell receptor beta chain was recorded many times. From germline, CDR1 is LGHDT and CDR2 YNNKEL (reference sequence). V gave up 0 bases and J gave up 3 bases; unmatched junction bases: 8. CDR3 size: 17 residues. The sample belongs to a study of early T cells in non-severe SARS-CoV-2 infection. Across the whole study: The chains were unpaired, and the sequenced material was bulk RNA from unsorted whole blood.

Unique molecular identifiers tagged individual cDNA molecules. Using its own MiXCR run on the 5' RACE reads, TCRdb lists one record per CDR3 protein. The table has about 50,000 distinct CDR3 sequences, around a tenth seen once; the top ten hold about 15%. The V and J genes are TRBV3-1 and TRBJ2-7; 10 bases are shared with TRBD2. The receptor comes from an adult who was a healthcare worker with PCR-confirmed SARS-CoV-2 infection or an uninfected control (not recorded which). The sequencing input was whole blood. The CDR3 bases are TGTGCCAGCAGCCAAGATTTTCGGGCTAGCGGGGGCTACGAGCAGTACTTC. This sequence encodes CASSQDFRASGGYEQYF.